This T cell receptor beta chain was captured by sequencing in a study of T cell responses to AZD1222 COVID-19 vaccine. The CDR3 covers 17 residues. With 4 bases removed from V and 2 bases from J, the gap between germline ends came to 21 bases. Germline values: CDR1 GTSNPN, CDR2 SVGIG (reference sequence). Sequenced by immunoSEQ multiplex PCR; TCRdb stores in-frame clones only, minus some. The sample gives 150,000 to 200,000 clones, 75% to 90% of which show up once; about 2.5% is in the top ten. The rearrangement links TRBV30 to TRBJ1-5; D unresolved. This TCR came from an adult in good health. The input for sequencing was peripheral blood, taken on day 0 of MenACWY control vaccination. The CDR3 nucleotides are TGTGCCTGGAAGGACCCAGCCGGGGTGAGGGGCAATCAGCCCCAGCATTTT. It is translated as CAWKDPAGVRGNQPQHF.